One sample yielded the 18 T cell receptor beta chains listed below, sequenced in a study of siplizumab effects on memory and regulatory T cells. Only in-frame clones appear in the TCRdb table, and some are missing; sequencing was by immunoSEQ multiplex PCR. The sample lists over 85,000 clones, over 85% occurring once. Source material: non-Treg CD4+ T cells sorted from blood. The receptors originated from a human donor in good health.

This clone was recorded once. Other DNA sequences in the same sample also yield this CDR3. CDR3 amino acids: CSARTGYGYTF. The CDR3 coding sequence is TGCAGTGCTCGGACAGGGTATGGCTACACCTTC. V and J are TRBV20-1 and TRBJ1-2, with TRBD1 matching over 8 bases. CDR3 length: 11 residues. J was trimmed by 5 bases and V by 5 bases; bases with no gene match: 1. In germline, CDR1 is DFQATT, CDR2 SNEGSKA (reference sequence).

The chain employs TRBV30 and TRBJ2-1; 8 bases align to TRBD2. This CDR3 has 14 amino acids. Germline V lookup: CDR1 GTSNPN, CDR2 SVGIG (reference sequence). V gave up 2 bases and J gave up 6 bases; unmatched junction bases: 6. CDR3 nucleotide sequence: TGTGCCTGGAGTCCGGGACTAGATACCAATGAGCAGTTCTTC. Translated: CAWSPGLDTNEQFF.

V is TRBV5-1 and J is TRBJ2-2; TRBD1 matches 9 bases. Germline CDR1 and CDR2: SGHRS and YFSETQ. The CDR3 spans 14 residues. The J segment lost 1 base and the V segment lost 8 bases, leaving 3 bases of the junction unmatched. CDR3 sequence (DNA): TGCGCCAGTCGGACAGGGGAGAACACCGGGGAGCTGTTTTTT. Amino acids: CASRTGENTGELFF.

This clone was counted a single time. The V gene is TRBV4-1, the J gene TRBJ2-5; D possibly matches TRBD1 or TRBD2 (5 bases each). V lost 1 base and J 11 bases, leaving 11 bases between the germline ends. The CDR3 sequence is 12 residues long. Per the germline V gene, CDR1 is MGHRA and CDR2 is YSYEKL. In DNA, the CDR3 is TGCGCCAGCAGCCAAGTTATGGGGGAGCAGTACTTC. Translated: CASSQVMGEQYF.

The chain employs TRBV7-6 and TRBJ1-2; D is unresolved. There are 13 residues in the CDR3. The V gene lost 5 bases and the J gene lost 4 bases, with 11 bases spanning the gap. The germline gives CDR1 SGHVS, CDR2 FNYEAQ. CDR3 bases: TGTGCCAGCAGCCTCGACCGGGGCTATGGCTACACCTTC. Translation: CASSLDRGYGYTF.

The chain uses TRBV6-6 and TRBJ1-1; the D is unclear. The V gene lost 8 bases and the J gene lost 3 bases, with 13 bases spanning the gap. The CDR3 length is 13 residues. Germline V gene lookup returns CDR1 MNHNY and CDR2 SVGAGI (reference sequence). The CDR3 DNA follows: TGTGCCAGCGCCCGTCTAAGGGACACTGAAGCTTTCTTT. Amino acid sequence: CASARLRDTEAFF.

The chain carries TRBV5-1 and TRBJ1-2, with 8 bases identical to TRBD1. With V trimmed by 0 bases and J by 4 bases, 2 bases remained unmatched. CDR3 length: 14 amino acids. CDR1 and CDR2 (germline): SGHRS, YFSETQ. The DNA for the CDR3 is TGCGCCAGCAGCTTGGAGACAGGGGTCTATGGCTACACCTTC. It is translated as CASSLETGVYGYTF.

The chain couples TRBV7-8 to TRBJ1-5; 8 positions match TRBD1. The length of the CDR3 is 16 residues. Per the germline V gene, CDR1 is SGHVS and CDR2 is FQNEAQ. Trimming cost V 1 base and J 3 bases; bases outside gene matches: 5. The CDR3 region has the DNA TGTGCCAGCAGCTTAGGCAGGGGGCTAGACAATCAGCCCCAGCATTTT. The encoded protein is CASSLGRGLDNQPQHF.

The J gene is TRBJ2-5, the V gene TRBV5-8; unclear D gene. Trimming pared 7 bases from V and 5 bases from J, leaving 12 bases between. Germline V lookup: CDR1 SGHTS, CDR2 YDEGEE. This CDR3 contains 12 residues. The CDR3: CASGRRVETQYF. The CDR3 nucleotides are TGTGCCAGCGGAAGACGAGTGGAGACCCAGTACTTC.

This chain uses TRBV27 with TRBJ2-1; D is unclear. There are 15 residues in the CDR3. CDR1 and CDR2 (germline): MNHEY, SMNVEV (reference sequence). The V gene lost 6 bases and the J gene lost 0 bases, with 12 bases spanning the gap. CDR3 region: CASRGDMSSYNEQFF. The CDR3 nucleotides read TGTGCCAGCAGGGGTGACATGAGCTCCTACAATGAGCAGTTCTTC.

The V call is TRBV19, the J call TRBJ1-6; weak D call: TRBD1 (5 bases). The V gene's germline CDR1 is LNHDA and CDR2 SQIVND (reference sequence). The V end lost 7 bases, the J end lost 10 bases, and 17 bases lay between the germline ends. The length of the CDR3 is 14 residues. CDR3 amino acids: CASTTGGGRSPLHF. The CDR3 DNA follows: TGTGCCAGTACTACTGGGGGAGGGAGATCACCCCTCCACTTT.

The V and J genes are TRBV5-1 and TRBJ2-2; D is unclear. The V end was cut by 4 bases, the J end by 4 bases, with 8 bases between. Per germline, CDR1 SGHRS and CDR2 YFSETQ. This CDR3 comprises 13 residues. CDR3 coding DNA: TGCGCCAGCAGCGCCTCTGGCACCGGGGAGCTGTTTTTT. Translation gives CASSASGTGELFF.

The CDR3 spells CASSLTGRAEAFF. Written as DNA, the CDR3 is TGTGCCAGCAGCTTAACAGGGCGGGCTGAAGCTTTCTTT. The chain uses TRBV7-9 and TRBJ1-1; possibly TRBD1 for D (6 bases). The CDR3 sequence is 13 residues long. The germline V and J ends were trimmed by 2 bases and 6 bases, with 10 bases remaining between them. The germline gives CDR1 SEHNR, CDR2 FQNEAQ (reference sequence).

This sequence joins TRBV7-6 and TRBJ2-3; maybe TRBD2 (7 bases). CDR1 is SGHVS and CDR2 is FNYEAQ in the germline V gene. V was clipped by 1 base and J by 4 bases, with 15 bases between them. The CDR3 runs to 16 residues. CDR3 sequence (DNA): TGTGCCAGCAGCTTAGGGGTCGGGGGGCGCGCAGATACGCAGTATTTT. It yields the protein CASSLGVGGRADTQYF.

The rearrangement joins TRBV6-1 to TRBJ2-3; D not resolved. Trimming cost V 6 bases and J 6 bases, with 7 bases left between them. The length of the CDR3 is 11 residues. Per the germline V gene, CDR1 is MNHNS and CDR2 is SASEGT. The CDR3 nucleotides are TGTGCCAGCAGACAAATTGATACGCAGTATTTT. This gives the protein CASRQIDTQYF.

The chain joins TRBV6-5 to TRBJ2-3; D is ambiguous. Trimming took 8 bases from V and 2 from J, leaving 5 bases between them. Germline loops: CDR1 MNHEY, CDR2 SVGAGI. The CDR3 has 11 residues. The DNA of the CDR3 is TGTGCCAGCGGGGACACAGATACGCAGTATTTT. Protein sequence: CASGDTDTQYF.

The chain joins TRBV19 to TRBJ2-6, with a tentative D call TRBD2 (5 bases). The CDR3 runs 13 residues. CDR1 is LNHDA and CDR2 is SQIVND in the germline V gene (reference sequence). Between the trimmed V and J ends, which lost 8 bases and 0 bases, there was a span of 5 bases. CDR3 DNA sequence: TGTGCCAGTGGAGGCTCTGGGGCCAACGTCCTGACTTTC. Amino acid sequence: CASGGSGANVLTF.

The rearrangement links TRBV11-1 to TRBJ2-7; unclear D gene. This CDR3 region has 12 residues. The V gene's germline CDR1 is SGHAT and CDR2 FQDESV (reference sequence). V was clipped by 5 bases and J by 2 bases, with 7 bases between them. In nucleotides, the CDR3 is TGTGCCAGCAGCCGGCAGACCTACGAGCAGTACTTC. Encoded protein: CASSRQTYEQYF.